The clone carrying this T cell receptor beta chain is deemed large. TRBV12-4/TRBJ1-2 clonotypes were amplified with adaptor-ligated barcode primers. TCRdb re-called the multiplex PCR reads through MiXCR, storing one row per CDR3 protein. Among over 200 distinct CDR3 sequences listed, approximately 7% were seen once. The CDR3 is made up of 12 amino acids. Unmatched junction bases numbered 2, after V lost 7 bases and J lost 4 bases. This clonotype was sampled from a female donor with breast cancer. The chain links TRBV12-3 or TRBV12-4 to TRBJ1-2, with 8 bases aligning to TRBD1. The sample comprised naive CD4+ T cells sorted from blood. Subset specified: naive CD4+ T cells, CD4+CD45RA+CD25-. The CDR3 bases are TGTGCCAGCATCGACAGGGGCTATGGCTACACCTTC. Its translation is CASIDRGYGYTF.